A single sample gave rise to the 8 T cell receptor beta chains below, sequenced in a study of tumor-infiltrating lymphocytes in primary liver carcinoma. Germline DNA was extracted alongside blood RNA, which was obtained from unsorted whole blood. From 450 to 600 ng total RNA, TCR beta cDNA was generated with a primer in the constant region. Libraries covering TCR beta were generated through three nested multiplex PCR rounds (using a slightly modified ARM-PCR). Each of the first two PCR rounds ran 9 to 11 cycles with TRBV1-TRBV30 forward and C-beta reverse primers. TCRdb processed the multiplex PCR reads anew with MiXCR; each CDR3 protein has one entry. Among around 330,000 distinct CDR3 sequences listed, 55% to 65% were seen once. The sample comprised peripheral blood. These receptors all stem from a man aged 35 to 55 with primary liver carcinoma and hepatitis B virus infection.

The chain recombines TRBV7-8 with TRBJ2-7; TRBD2 agrees at 7 bases. Losses at the gene ends were 6 bases for V and 0 bases for J; bases not matched to a gene: 5. Germline V lookup: CDR1 SGHVS, CDR2 FQNEAQ. This CDR3 comprises 14 residues. CDR3 DNA: TGTGCCAGCAGTAAGCGGGGCAGCTCCTACGAGCAGTACTTC. Translated: CASSKRGSSYEQYF.

As regards this clonotype: At one of its ends the junction is not consistent with the germline gene, which may arise from a read error. V gene TRBV6-1 combines with J gene TRBJ2-2; TRBD2 matches at 8 bases. The CDR3 is made up of 17 amino acids. Germline V gene sequence: CDR1 MNHNS, CDR2 SASEGT. CDR3: CVSSDLKLLLAVVELFF. CDR3 DNA: TGTGTCAGCAGTGACCTAAAACTACTACTAGCGGTTGTAGAGCTGTTTTTT.

The chain couples TRBV5-1 to TRBJ1-3; D is uncertain. CDR1 SGHRS and CDR2 YFSETQ come from the germline V gene. Trimming left V 7 bases short and J 1 base short, with 12 bases between. This CDR3 has 14 residues. Here the CDR3 DNA reads TGCGCCAGCGGAGGAGGCAGTTCTGGAAACACCATATATTTT. This sequence encodes CASGGGSSGNTIYF.

On this clonotype itself: A much larger clone lies a single base off, so this may be a read error. This chain joins TRBV6-6 and TRBJ2-1, with 7 bases lining up with TRBD2. The germline gives CDR1 MNHNY, CDR2 SVGAGI (reference sequence). CDR3 size: 15 residues. Losses at the gene ends were 3 bases for V and 2 bases for J; bases not matched to a gene: 4. Written as DNA, the CDR3 is TGTGCCAGCAGTTATGGCGGGGGTCCCTACAATGAGCAGTTCTTC. Amino acid sequence: CASSYGGGPYNEQFF.

This clonotype appeared once. An end of the junction differs from the germline gene, which may be a read error. J is TRBJ2-2 and V is TRBV11-1; possibly TRBD1 for D (6 bases). This CDR3 region has 15 residues. Germline V gene data show CDR1 as SGHAT and CDR2 as FQDESV (reference sequence). The CDR3, as DNA: TGTGCCAGCAGCTTTCAGGAACAGGGAACCGGGGAGTTGTTTTTT. As protein: CASSFQEQGTGELFF.

This clonotype was detected ten times or more. This rearrangement joins TRBV18 to TRBJ2-3; D gene uncertain. Per germline, CDR1 KGHSH and CDR2 LQKENI. Trimming took 8 bases from V and 6 from J, leaving 12 bases between them. There are 12 residues in the CDR3. CDR3 amino acids: CASSSLGDTQYF. CDR3 DNA: TGTGCCAGCAGCTCTCTCGGCGATACGCAGTATTTT. Variable domain in full (rest from reference TRBV18 and TRBJ2-3): NAGVMQNPRHLVRRRGQEARLRCSPMKGHSHVYWYRQLPEEGLKFMVYLQKENIIDESGMPKERFSAEFPKEGPSILRIQQVVRGDSAAYFCASSSLGDTQYFGPGTRLTVL.

This chain uses TRBV11-2 with TRBJ2-7; D gene unclear. Germline lookup yields CDR1 SGHAT and CDR2 FQNNGV. CDR3 length: 11 amino acids. This CDR3 reads CVGSLGYEQYF. CDR3 sequence (DNA): TGTGTCGGCAGCTTGGGCTACGAGCAGTACTTC.

With respect to this clonotype: A junction boundary mismatches the germline segment, possibly from a read error. The V gene is TRBV4-1, the J gene TRBJ1-3; weak D call: TRBD1 (5 bases). The CDR3 length is 15 residues. Germline V gene data show CDR1 as MGHRA and CDR2 as YSYEKL. The CDR3 DNA is TGCGCCAGCAGCCCGATACAGGTAACTGGAAACGCCATATATTTT. The encoded protein is CASSPIQVTGNAIYF.